This T cell receptor (beta chain) was recorded in a study of blood T cell repertoires in COVID-19. For the study at large: Acute and convalescent COVID-19 specimens originated in the United States, Italy and Spain.

In the original analysis: Estimation of nucleated cell counts was performed using reference gene primer amplification. Assay: immunoSEQ multiplex PCR; the TCRdb copy retains only in-frame clones and omits some. V, J and clone size are taken as reported in that table, and D and trimming were inferred from the DNA itself. The table has about 320,000 clones, approximately 91% seen once. This clone showed up just once. Per the germline V gene, CDR1 is SGDLS and CDR2 is YYNGEE. This CDR3 contains 14 residues. The V segment lost 4 bases and the J segment 4 bases; nucleotides outside the gene matches: 6. The V gene is TRBV9, the J gene TRBJ1-1; TRBD1 matches at 8 bases. Sequencing used PBMCs or T cells enriched from blood (not recorded which). The origin of this receptor is a man between 60 and 75 years old who had recovered from COVID-19. This chain's CDR3 is CASSYRTGLTEAFF. In nucleotides, the CDR3 is TGTGCCAGCAGCTATCGGACAGGGCTCACTGAAGCTTTCTTT.